A single sample gave rise to the 24 T cell receptor beta chains below, sequenced in a study of T cell clones after liver transplantation. This table comes from immunoSEQ multiplex PCR, and its TCRdb copy is limited to in-frame clones, with some not included. Among under 90,000 clones listed, about 80% were seen once. This specimen consisted of CD4+ T cells from blood, obtained before liver transplant. The source of these receptors is a human donor who received a liver transplant.

The chain has TRBV11-2 and TRBJ2-1, with 8 positions matching TRBD2. Germline V gene lookup returns CDR1 SGHAT and CDR2 FQNNGV. This CDR3 region has 18 residues. V shed 4 bases and J 4 bases; nucleotides not matched to a gene: 15. This chain's CDR3 is CASSSGIAGWGPYNEQFF. The CDR3, as DNA: TGTGCCAGCAGCTCCGGGATAGCGGGATGGGGGCCTTACAATGAGCAGTTCTTC.

The chain has TRBV9 and TRBJ2-5, with 8 nucleotides matching TRBD2. Trimming at V came to 7 bases and at J to 2 bases, leaving 10 bases not matched to a gene. The germline V gene encodes CDR1 SGDLS and CDR2 YYNGEE. CDR3 size: 15 residues. The CDR3 is CASSTGGTRQETQYF. CDR3 sequence (DNA): TGTGCCAGCTCCACGGGGGGGACTAGACAAGAGACCCAGTACTTC.

The chain has TRBV7-9 and TRBJ2-7; D is possibly TRBD2 (5 bases). Germline CDR1 reads SEHNR; CDR2 reads FQNEAQ (reference sequence). Trimming took 3 bases from V and 7 from J, leaving 19 bases between them. This CDR3 region has 15 residues. The CDR3 nucleotides read TGTGCCAGCAGCTTTGGCTGGGGTGGAGGAAGTGAGCAGTACTTC. Translating gives CASSFGWGGGSEQYF.

The gene calls are TRBV29-1 and TRBJ1-2; 7 nucleotides align to TRBD1. Germline V gene lookup returns CDR1 SQVTM and CDR2 ANQGSEA. Trimming at V came to 3 bases and at J to 4 bases, leaving 8 bases not matched to a gene. The CDR3 is 14 amino acids. The DNA of the CDR3 is TGCAGCGTTGACCGACAGGGAAGAGGCTATGGCTACACCTTC. It codes for CSVDRQGRGYGYTF. Full variable domain (outside the CDR3, taken from reference TRBV29-1 and TRBJ1-2): SAVISQKPSRDICQRGTSLTIQCQVDSQVTMMFWYRQQPGQSLTLIATANQGSEATYESGFVIDKFPISRPNLTFSTLTVSNMSPEDSSIYLCSVDRQGRGYGYTFGSGTRLTVV.

This clone was counted once. CDR3 loop: CASQTSGRGNEQFF. The CDR3 nucleotides read TGTGCCAGCCAGACTAGCGGGAGAGGCAATGAGCAGTTCTTC. The genes are TRBV19 and TRBJ2-1; 12 bases map to TRBD2. The germline V gene encodes CDR1 LNHDA and CDR2 SQIVND (reference sequence). The CDR3 is 14 residues long. Trimming took 9 bases from V and 6 from J; bases not matched to a gene: 6.

The chain is built from TRBV30 and TRBJ2-4; D call uncertain. Trimming took 0 bases from V and 7 from J, leaving 4 bases between them. CDR3 length: 11 amino acids. CDR1 GTSNPN and CDR2 SVGIG come from the germline V gene (reference sequence). This CDR3 reads CAWSVKNIQYF. The CDR3 DNA sequence: TGTGCCTGGAGTGTAAAGAACATTCAGTACTTC.

V gene TRBV28 combines with J gene TRBJ1-1, with no clear D. Between the trimmed V and J ends, which lost 6 bases and 1 base, there was a span of 12 bases. This CDR3 has 14 residues. Germline-derived CDR1 and CDR2 are MDHEN and SYDVKM. The CDR3 region is CASSLDPENTEAFF. As DNA, the CDR3 is TGTGCCAGCAGCCTCGACCCCGAGAACACTGAAGCTTTCTTT.

This rearrangement joins TRBV7-3 to TRBJ2-1; perhaps TRBD2 as D (6 bases). CDR1 SGHTA and CDR2 FQGTGA come from the germline V gene. The CDR3 extends over 14 amino acids. V was trimmed by 5 bases and J by 6 bases, leaving 14 bases between them. The CDR3 DNA follows: TGTGCCAGCAGCCCCATGGGAGCGGGCAATGAGCAGTTCTTC. Its protein product is CASSPMGAGNEQFF.

The chain uses TRBV19 and TRBJ1-1, with D unclear. Germline V CDR1 and CDR2: LNHDA, SQIVND (reference sequence). The CDR3 is 13 residues long. Trimming removed 6 bases from V and 7 bases from J, with 15 bases in between. This CDR3 is CASRPMGVREAFF. In nucleotides, the CDR3 is TGTGCCAGTAGACCCATGGGCGTCCGTGAAGCTTTCTTT.

The rearrangement links TRBV7-9 to TRBJ2-7; 10 bases map to TRBD2. Germline V gene data show CDR1 as SEHNR and CDR2 as FQNEAQ (reference sequence). Trimming at V came to 5 bases and at J to 2 bases, leaving 9 bases not matched to a gene. The CDR3 runs to 16 residues. This CDR3 reads CASSLYGLADTYEQYF. Here the CDR3 DNA reads TGTGCCAGCAGCCTATATGGACTAGCGGACACCTACGAGCAGTACTTC.

The chain has TRBV7-2 and TRBJ2-5, with D perhaps matching TRBD1 (5 bases). Germline lookup yields CDR1 SGHTA and CDR2 FQGNSA. V shed 6 bases and J shed 1 base, with 9 bases lying between them. This CDR3 has 13 amino acids. CDR3 nucleotides: TGTGCCAGCAGTTACAGGCCCCAAGAGACCCAGTACTTC. Translated: CASSYRPQETQYF.

Only a few counts were recorded for this clone. The chain carries TRBV7-9 and TRBJ2-3; either TRBD1 or TRBD2 may supply D (6 bases each). The ends were cut back, 5 bases at V and 6 bases at J, with 12 bases in the middle. The CDR3 is 13 amino acids. Germline CDR1 SEHNR, CDR2 FQNEAQ (reference sequence). The chain's CDR3 is CASSPRGPDTQYF. The CDR3 DNA reads TGTGCCAGCAGCCCCCGGGGGCCGGATACGCAGTATTTT.

CDR3 nucleotides: TGCGCCAGCAGCTTGGGACAGGGGACGACAAATGGCTACACCTTC. It translates to CASSLGQGTTNGYTF. This sequence joins TRBV5-1 and TRBJ1-2; 8 bases align to TRBD1. The germline V gene encodes CDR1 SGHRS and CDR2 YFSETQ. V gave up 0 bases and J gave up 6 bases; unmatched junction bases: 7. The CDR3 consists of 15 residues.

The chain links TRBV5-4 to TRBJ2-5; TRBD1 matches at 7 bases. With V trimmed by 1 base and J by 6 bases, 12 bases remained unmatched. CDR3 length: 16 amino acids. The germline V gene has CDR1 SGHNT and CDR2 YYREEE (reference sequence). The DNA of the CDR3 is TGTGCCAGCAGCTTGAACGGTAGGGGGCAGGAAAAGACCCAGTACTTC. Its protein is CASSLNGRGQEKTQYF.

V gene TRBV5-1 combines with J gene TRBJ2-2; 7 bases match TRBD1. The J segment lost 3 bases and the V segment lost 4 bases, leaving 3 bases of the junction unmatched. CDR3 length equals 14 residues. The V gene's germline CDR1 is SGHRS and CDR2 YFSETQ. DNA for the CDR3: TGCGCCAGCAGCACGGGACAGCACACCGGGGAGCTGTTTTTT. Amino acid sequence: CASSTGQHTGELFF.

This chain connects TRBV18 to TRBJ2-5; D may be TRBD1 (7 bases). V gave up 8 bases and J gave up 2 bases, with 12 bases separating them. The CDR3 is made up of 13 amino acids. The germline V gene has CDR1 KGHSH and CDR2 LQKENI. The CDR3 loop reads CASSAGQQETQYF. In DNA form, the CDR3 reads TGTGCCAGCAGTGCGGGACAGCAAGAGACCCAGTACTTC.

The J gene is TRBJ2-3, the V gene TRBV5-1, with 7 bases that match TRBD2. After removal of 4 bases from V and 1 base from J, the junction contained 9 bases not matched to a gene. Germline CDR1 and CDR2: SGHRS and YFSETQ. The CDR3 extends over 16 amino acids. The CDR3 sequence: CASSPRAGTRTDTQYF. CDR3 bases: TGCGCCAGCAGCCCCCGAGCGGGAACACGCACAGATACGCAGTATTTT.

The V gene is TRBV5-1, the J gene TRBJ2-2; D uncertain. CDR1 is SGHRS, CDR2 YFSETQ, per germline. This CDR3 region has 14 residues. Trimming left V 0 bases short and J 2 bases short, with 5 bases between. CDR3 sequence: CASSLEPNTGELFF. CDR3 in DNA: TGCGCCAGCAGCTTGGAGCCAAACACCGGGGAGCTGTTTTTT.

The CDR3: CASSKGHRDLYGYTF. Written as DNA, the CDR3 is TGTGCCAGCAGCAAGGGACACCGAGACCTCTATGGCTACACCTTC. The V call is TRBV7-9, the J call TRBJ1-2, with TRBD1 as a possible D gene (6 bases). This CDR3 spans 15 amino acids. Germline V gene data show CDR1 as SEHNR and CDR2 as FQNEAQ (reference sequence). The V gene lost 5 bases and the J gene lost 4 bases, with 17 bases spanning the gap.

This chain links TRBV7-2 with TRBJ2-5, with 11 bases aligning to TRBD2. The germline gives CDR1 SGHTA, CDR2 FQGNSA. The CDR3 loop spans 15 amino acids. J was trimmed by 3 bases and V by 5 bases; bases with no gene match: 5. The CDR3 sequence: CASSVNSGREETQYF. In DNA form, the CDR3 reads TGTGCCAGCAGCGTGAATAGCGGGAGGGAAGAGACCCAGTACTTC. Supplemented by reference TRBV7-2 and TRBJ2-5, the full variable domain reads GAGVSQSPSNKVTEKGKDVELRCDPISGHTALYWYRQSLGQGLEFLIYFQGNSAPDKSGLPSDRFSAERTGGSVSTLTIQRTQQEDSAVYLCASSVNSGREETQYFGPGTRLLVL.

This clone was picked up one time. The rearrangement uses TRBV2 and TRBJ2-5; D is unclear. Trimming shortened V by 3 bases and J by 2 bases, and 7 bases separated the two germline ends. This CDR3 region has 13 residues. The germline gives CDR1 SNHLY, CDR2 FYNNEI. The CDR3 loop is CASSDVGQETQYF. The CDR3 DNA sequence: TGTGCCAGCAGTGACGTGGGGCAAGAGACCCAGTACTTC.

This clone was counted once. J is TRBJ1-2 and V is TRBV27; no firm D call. The V gene lost 2 bases and the J gene lost 3 bases, with 7 bases spanning the gap. The length of the CDR3 is 13 residues. Germline V gives CDR1 MNHEY, CDR2 SMNVEV (reference sequence). The CDR3 DNA follows: TGTGCCAGCAGTTTAGGGGAATACTATGGCTACACCTTC. Translating it yields CASSLGEYYGYTF.

The chain employs TRBV29-1 and TRBJ1-2, with a weak D call TRBD1 (5 bases). The germline V gene encodes CDR1 SQVTM and CDR2 ANQGSEA. Between the trimmed V and J ends, which lost 5 bases and 6 bases, there was a span of 22 bases. This CDR3 region has 15 residues. This chain's CDR3 is CSVYGTYIWGDGYTF. The DNA for the CDR3 is TGCAGCGTTTACGGGACTTATATATGGGGGGATGGCTACACCTTC.

The rearrangement links TRBV28 to TRBJ1-5, with 8 bases that match TRBD1. The CDR3 length is 15 residues. Germline V gene data show CDR1 as MDHEN and CDR2 as SYDVKM. Losses at the gene ends were 2 bases for V and 7 bases for J; bases not matched to a gene: 7. Here the CDR3 DNA reads TGTGCCAGCAGTTTACAGGGGGCGCGGGTCCAGCCCCAGCATTTT. This translates into CASSLQGARVQPQHF.